This T cell receptor beta chain was sequenced for a study of Graves' ophthalmopathy and Graves' hyperthyroidism. It was from about 9.1 ml of fresh peripheral blood that the PBMCs came. Using RNA transcripts, the TCR beta CDR3 regions were amplified. After a first-round RT-PCR with HTBI primers, a second-round multiplex PCR was run. TCRdb used MiXCR to reprocess the multiplex PCR reads, holding one entry per CDR3 protein. The sample has 170,000 or so distinct CDR3 sequences; 37% are singletons. The germline gives CDR1 MNHEY, CDR2 SVGEGT. The CDR3 runs 14 residues. V lost 2 bases, J lost 1 base, and 9 bases lay in between.

The chain carries TRBV6-2 or TRBV6-3 and TRBJ2-7, with D uncertain. The origin of this receptor is a woman aged 35 to 49 with Graves' ophthalmopathy. The sequenced sample was peripheral blood. CDR3: CASSYGLESYEQYF. In nucleotides, the CDR3 is TGTGCCAGCAGTTACGGCCTGGAGTCCTACGAGCAGTACTTC.